This T cell receptor beta chain stems from a study of control samples from healthy donors and cancer patients. The data were produced by immunoSEQ multiplex PCR, yet TCRdb's version contains in-frame clones alone and is incomplete. Altogether about 140,000 clones are present, more than 80% being singletons, with the ten largest covering less than 8.5%. V was shortened by 0 bases and J by 3 bases, with 7 bases between the two germline ends. Germline V CDR1 and CDR2: SGHRS, YFSETQ. This CDR3 spans 13 amino acids. Sequencing was performed on blood. This TCR was sampled from a man younger than 35 in good health. This chain joins TRBV5-1 and TRBJ2-7, with D unresolved. CDR3 nucleotides: TGCGCCAGCAGCTTGGAACAGTTCTACGAGCAGTACTTC. Residues: CASSLEQFYEQYF.